These 9 T cell receptor beta chains were sequenced from one sample in a study of cytomegalovirus exposure and HLA in healthy donors. This PCR relied on a set of 60 Vbeta primers and 13 Jbeta primers. Repertoires were generated with immunoSEQ multiplex PCR, while TCRdb's copy carries only in-frame clones and drops some. The profile shows over 70,000 clones, 67% of them singletons. The sequenced sample consisted of PBMCs. The receptor source for this set is a man younger than 40 in good health and CMV-seronegative.

The gene calls are TRBV28 and TRBJ2-6; D may be TRBD1 (5 bases). Germline loops: CDR1 MDHEN, CDR2 SYDVKM. Trimming left V 3 bases short and J 0 bases short, with 9 bases between. CDR3 size: 16 residues. The CDR3 sequence: CASSFLQGSGANVLTF. CDR3 bases: TGTGCCAGCAGTTTTTTGCAGGGCTCTGGGGCCAACGTCCTGACTTTC.

Only a few counts were recorded for this clone. The rearrangement uses TRBV5-6 and TRBJ2-7; 12 nucleotides align to TRBD2. The CDR3 extends over 14 amino acids. V shed 4 bases, J shed 7 bases, and the junction held 6 bases outside the gene matches. Per the germline V gene, CDR1 is SGHDT and CDR2 is YYEEEE. The CDR3 nucleotides are TGTGCCAGCAGCCCCGGGACTAGCGGGTGTGAGCAGTACTTC. Amino acids: CASSPGTSGCEQYF.

This clone has a handful of counts. This sequence joins TRBV10-1 and TRBJ2-7, with 9 bases fitting TRBD1. With 0 bases clipped from V and 6 bases from J, the junction kept 3 bases outside the gene matches. Germline values: CDR1 WNHNN, CDR2 SYGVQD (reference sequence). CDR3 length: 14 amino acids. DNA for the CDR3: TGCGCCAGCAGTGAGTCCGGGACAGGGATCGAGCAGTACTTC. Encoded protein: CASSESGTGIEQYF.

V is TRBV28 and J is TRBJ2-7, with 11 bases matching TRBD1. In germline, CDR1 is MDHEN, CDR2 SYDVKM. V trimming: 6 bases; J trimming: 7 bases; junction bases outside the gene matches: 8. This CDR3 spans 14 amino acids. The CDR3 is CASRRTGGPGEQYF. DNA for the CDR3: TGTGCCAGCAGGAGGACAGGGGGCCCGGGGGAGCAGTACTTC.

The chain is built from TRBV7-9 and TRBJ1-4, with unresolved D. This CDR3 is built from 14 residues. The V gene's germline CDR1 is SEHNR and CDR2 FQNEAQ (reference sequence). Trimming took off 0 bases at V and 6 bases at J, with 8 bases between the two ends. The CDR3 sequence: CASSLAHLDEKLFF. DNA for the CDR3: TGTGCCAGCAGCTTAGCACACCTTGATGAAAAACTGTTTTTT.

With regard to this clone: Its ends do not fully match the called genes, so a read error is possible. V gene TRBV10-3 combines with J gene TRBJ1-2; maybe TRBD1 (6 bases). The CDR3 consists of 14 residues. Germline V gives CDR1 ENHRY, CDR2 SYGVKD. The chain's CDR3 is CAISETGPTYGYPF. The CDR3 DNA is TGTGCCATCAGCGAGACAGGCCCAACCTATGGCTACCCCTTC.

This chain connects TRBV7-3 to TRBJ2-3; the D gene is possibly TRBD2 (6 bases). The CDR3 consists of 12 residues. Per germline, CDR1 SGHTA and CDR2 FQGTGA. Trimming pared 4 bases from V and 11 bases from J, leaving 13 bases between. The CDR3 spells CASSSPWGVQYF. CDR3 sequence (DNA): TGTGCCAGCAGCTCCCCCTGGGGGGTGCAGTATTTT.

The gene calls are TRBV19 and TRBJ1-1; D uncertain. V was cut by 5 bases and J by 3 bases, with 16 bases left in between. The CDR3 contains 15 residues. Germline-derived CDR1 and CDR2 are LNHDA and SQIVND (reference sequence). The CDR3 here is CASSSVSAVDTEAFF. CDR3 bases: TGTGCCAGTAGTTCGGTTTCCGCCGTGGACACTGAAGCTTTCTTT.

In this sample, this clone turned up a few times. The rearrangement joins TRBV7-8 to TRBJ2-2; D remains ambiguous. Germline values: CDR1 SGHVS, CDR2 FQNEAQ. The CDR3 covers 12 residues. V gave up 2 bases and J gave up 7 bases, with 5 bases separating them. CDR3 sequence: CASSLSIGELFF. The CDR3 nucleotides are TGTGCCAGCAGCTTATCAATCGGGGAGCTGTTTTTT.